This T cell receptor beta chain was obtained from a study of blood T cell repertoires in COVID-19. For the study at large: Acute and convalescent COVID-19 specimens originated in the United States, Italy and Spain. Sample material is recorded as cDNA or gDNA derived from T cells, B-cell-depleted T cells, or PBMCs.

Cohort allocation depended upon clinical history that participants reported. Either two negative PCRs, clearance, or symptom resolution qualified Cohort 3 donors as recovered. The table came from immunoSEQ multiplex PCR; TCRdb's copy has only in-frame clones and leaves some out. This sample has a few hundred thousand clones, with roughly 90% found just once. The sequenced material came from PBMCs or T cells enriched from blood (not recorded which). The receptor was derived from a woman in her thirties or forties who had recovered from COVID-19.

CDR3 nucleotides: TGTGCCAGCAGTACAGGGGGAAATGAGCAGTTCTTC. It encodes CASSTGGNEQFF. V usage is TRBV7-9 and J usage is TRBJ2-1; 8 bases agree with TRBD1. V lost 6 bases, J lost 7 bases, and 2 bases stayed unmatched. This CDR3 contains 12 residues. Germline V lookup: CDR1 SEHNR, CDR2 FQNEAQ (reference sequence).